Included here is one TCR beta chain sequence, with context. Its binding antigen is unknown. No base-level quality is on record; no much larger clone is a single base apart. These data come from a study of blood T cell repertoires in COVID-19 (dated by TCRdb to 2020 to 2021). For the study in its entirety: Collaborator samples came from the United States, Italy and Spain and covered acute and convalescent phases of COVID-19. Nearly every sample came with metadata listing a de-identified subject ID, COVID-19 status, age in years and sex. Subjects who had been exposed to COVID-19, were actively infected with it, or had recovered from it provided the deeply sampled blood TCRbeta repertoires that made up the dataset. The repertoires were released in a freely available public database intended as a resource for research on the immune response to SARS-CoV-2. The material from the prospective study consisted of cDNA or gDNA derived from T cells, B-cell-depleted T cells, or PBMCs. Samples came from the ongoing ImmuneRACE study (first 160 participants) plus 1,254 subjects from 6 global collaborators. Where available, HLA class I and class II types were obtained from metadata supplied by the sample provider rather than from assay-based typing.

The germline V gene provides CDR1 SGHTS and CDR2 YDEGEE. V sheds 1 base and J sheds 7 bases, leaving 12 bases between their ends. The CDR3 numbers 13 residues from cysteine through phenylalanine. Only the CDR3 part of the read is kept: 39 bases, read in frame from the first base. TCRbeta CDR3 regions were amplified from genomic DNA using the immunoSEQ Assay, a bias-controlled multiplex PCR. The authors' pipeline ran thus. The number of nucleated cells in each sample was estimated by amplification of reference gene primers within the assay. Sequence reads were collapsed and filtered to measure the absolute abundance of every unique TCRbeta CDR3 rearrangement. For each sample, productive Simpson clonality was calculated as the square root of Simpson's diversity index across productive rearrangements. TCRdb mirrors the immuneACCESS table, restricted to in-frame sequences. Some clones are absent from its copies; in checked studies, under half trace to an unresolved V gene, and the reason for the others is unknown. The V and J calls and the clone size are those of that table, but D and trimming were determined from the DNA. This sample has fewer than 250,000 clones in its table, and around 83% of those were observed once. The top ten clonotypes cover 7% to 10% of the sample.

Overall study results and their limits: The quantity of clinical and demographic metadata differed by source and by participant and was supplied without curation.

Whole blood was collected in K2EDTA tubes by collaborating institutions according to the institutions' own protocols. For TCRbeta analysis, collaborators shipped samples as frozen whole blood, isolated PBMCs, or DNA extracted from either of those sample types. This sequence was found in a woman aged 45-65 years with acute or convalescent COVID-19. The V gene is TRBV5-8 and the J gene is TRBJ2-7; possibly the D gene is TRBD2, per 5 matching bases. The sequenced sample was peripheral blood. The nucleotide sequence is TGTGCCAGCAGCTTGTTGAGGGCTGGGGAGCAGTACTTC. This translates into CASSLLRAGEQYF.